Detailed here is one T cell receptor beta chain. Its cognate antigen has yet to be identified. One base away there is no much larger clone; base qualities are not given. The collaborating institutions used their own protocols to collect whole blood in K2EDTA tubes. For TCRbeta analysis, collaborator samples were shipped as frozen whole blood, as isolated PBMCs, or as DNA extracted from either sample type. This entry comes from a study of blood T cell repertoires in COVID-19 (dated by TCRdb to about 2020). Study-level background: Samples from collaborators originated in the United States, Italy and Spain and spanned both the acute and convalescent phases of COVID-19. The repertoires were released in a freely available public database intended as a resource for research on the immune response to SARS-CoV-2. A de-identified subject ID, COVID-19 status, age in years and sex were almost always included in the sample metadata. Samples came from the ongoing ImmuneRACE study (first 160 participants) plus 1,254 subjects from 6 global collaborators. The dataset comprised deeply sampled blood TCRbeta repertoires from subjects exposed to, actively infected with, or recovered from COVID-19. The material from the prospective study consisted of cDNA or gDNA derived from T cells, B-cell-depleted T cells, or PBMCs. HLA class I and class II types, where available, came from metadata supplied by the sample provider rather than from assay-based typing. Study-wide conclusions, independent of this receptor: The quantity of clinical and demographic metadata differed by source and by participant and was supplied without curation.

TCRbeta CDR3 regions were amplified from genomic DNA using the immunoSEQ Assay, a bias-controlled multiplex PCR. On the authors' methods: The number of nucleated cells in each sample was estimated from the amplification of reference gene primers within the assay. Sequence reads were collapsed and filtered to measure the absolute abundance of every unique TCRbeta CDR3 rearrangement. For each sample, productive Simpson clonality was calculated as the square root of Simpson's diversity index over productive rearrangements. Here the immuneACCESS table is served through TCRdb, limited to in-frame sequences with V and J called. Missing clones are a known gap in these copies; in checked studies unresolved V genes cover under half, and the rest lacks a known reason. V and J calls and clone size are as listed in that table; D and trimming were resolved from the DNA. Recorded for this sample are nearly 200,000 clones; roughly nine tenths of them occurred a single time. About 0.81% of the sample is taken by the ten largest.

Between the V and J ends, shortened by 4 bases and 6 bases respectively, the junction contains 8 bases. The germline V gene provides CDR1 SGHAT and CDR2 FQNNGV. Including cysteine and phenylalanine, the CDR3 has 12 amino acids. The DNA shown is the 36-base CDR3, in frame from base 1. This TCR came from a woman aged 65 to 85 with acute or convalescent COVID-19. Sequenced input: peripheral blood. Recombination joined TRBV11-2 with TRBJ2-3, and possibly TRBD1, on 5 matching bases. For the CDR3, the sequence is CASSSQGDTQYF. DNA sequence: TGTGCCAGCAGCTCCCAGGGCGATACGCAGTATTTT. Joined to the reference TRBV11-2 and TRBJ2-3 proteins, this CDR3 gives the full variable domain: EAGVAQSPRYKIIEKRQSVAFWCNPISGHATLYWYQQILGQGPKLLIQFQNNGVVDDSQLPKDRFSAERLKGVDSTLKIQPAKLEDSAVYLCASSSQGDTQYFGPGTRLTVL.